These 21 T cell receptor beta chains were all obtained from the same sample, sequenced in a study of CD8+ T cells in alopecia areata. cDNA serving as the sequencing template came from extracted, reverse transcribed RNA. Clones were sequenced by immunoSEQ multiplex PCR, and TCRdb holds only the in-frame ones, with some missing. Among some 150,000 clones, roughly four fifths were seen once, and the ten largest hold roughly 25%. Documented treatment: oral pan-JAK inhibitor, 5-10 mg twice daily. The sequenced sample was CD8+ T cells sorted from blood, obtained at week 4, from a patient treated with tofacitinib. The source of these receptors is a human donor with alopecia areata.

V gene TRBV27 combines with J gene TRBJ1-1, with D maybe TRBD1 (5 bases). Germline V gene sequence: CDR1 MNHEY, CDR2 SMNVEV (reference sequence). Trimming removed 0 bases from V and 4 bases from J, with 15 bases in between. CDR3 length equals 16 residues. The CDR3 protein is CASSLSQGAVSTEAFF. For the CDR3, the DNA is TGTGCCAGCAGTTTATCGCAGGGCGCAGTGAGCACTGAAGCTTTCTTT.

The CDR3 DNA reads TGCGCCAGCAGCCACGGGACAGACCCCTACGAGCAGTACTTC. Protein sequence: CASSHGTDPYEQYF. The chain uses TRBV5-1 and TRBJ2-7; 7 positions agree with TRBD1. Trimming at V came to 4 bases and at J to 2 bases, leaving 6 bases not matched to a gene. The CDR3 contains 14 residues. Germline V gene data show CDR1 as SGHRS and CDR2 as YFSETQ.

The chain is built from TRBV6-5 and TRBJ2-3; 8 positions match TRBD1. Germline V gives CDR1 MNHEY, CDR2 SVGAGI. The CDR3 has 15 amino acids. The J segment lost 2 bases and the V segment lost 4 bases, leaving 5 bases of the junction unmatched. The CDR3, as DNA: TGTGCCAGCAGTTCAGGGGGCTGGGACACAGATACGCAGTATTTT. Translating it yields CASSSGGWDTDTQYF.

This chain connects TRBV29-1 to TRBJ2-5, with D perhaps TRBD2 (6 bases). The J call is uncertain, as TRBJ2-7 better fits the DNA end. Germline loops: CDR1 SQVTM, CDR2 ANQGSEA. The CDR3 loop spans 15 amino acids. This CDR3 reads CSVEDGTGVSGEQYF. The DNA of the CDR3 is TGCAGCGTTGAAGATGGGACGGGGGTCAGTGGCGAGCAGTACTTC.

This clone was observed a handful of times. The chain combines TRBV15 with TRBJ2-1; 7 bases agree with TRBD2. The CDR3 length is 15 residues. CDR1 and CDR2 from the germline V gene are LNHNV and YYDKDF (reference sequence). V lost 4 bases to trimming and J lost 2 bases; unmatched junction nucleotides: 5. CDR3 sequence reads: CATSMKRGPYNEQFF. As DNA, the CDR3 is TGTGCCACCAGCATGAAGCGGGGCCCCTACAATGAGCAGTTCTTC. Full variable domain (outside the CDR3, taken from reference TRBV15 and TRBJ2-1): DAMVIQNPRYQVTQFGKPVTLSCSQTLNHNVMYWYQQKSSQAPKLLFHYYDKDFNNEADTPDNFQSRRPNTSFCFLDIRSPGLGDTAMYLCATSMKRGPYNEQFFGPGTRLTVL.

DNA for the CDR3: TGCGCCAGCAGCCAAGGAGGTGGTCCCACTGAAGCTTTCTTT. Translation: CASSQGGGPTEAFF. This sequence joins TRBV4-1 and TRBJ1-1; D is uncertain. The germline V and J ends were trimmed by 1 base and 4 bases, with 10 bases remaining between them. This CDR3 contains 14 residues. Per the germline V gene, CDR1 is MGHRA and CDR2 is YSYEKL.

This chain connects TRBV7-2 to TRBJ2-3, with D possibly matching TRBD2 (7 bases). Trimming took off 1 base at V and 4 bases at J, with 12 bases between the two ends. Germline CDR1 and CDR2: SGHTA and FQGNSA. This CDR3 is built from 15 residues. The CDR3 bases are TGTGCCAGCAGCTTAGTTGGCGGGGGCTCAGATACGCAGTATTTT. Encoded protein: CASSLVGGGSDTQYF.

The V and J genes are TRBV27 and TRBJ2-4, with TRBD2 as a possible D gene (7 bases). Germline V gene lookup returns CDR1 MNHEY and CDR2 SMNVEV (reference sequence). V lost 4 bases to trimming and J lost 6 bases, with 22 bases between them. CDR3 length equals 17 residues. CDR3 DNA: TGTGCCAGCAGTTATATGCGGGGGCGCGAGGTCGGAAACATTCAGTACTTC. Amino acid sequence: CASSYMRGREVGNIQYF.

This clone was found once. The chain joins TRBV4-1 to TRBJ1-2; no reliable D call. This CDR3 has 16 residues. Germline CDR1 reads MGHRA; CDR2 reads YSYEKL. V dropped 0 bases and J dropped 8 bases, with 19 bases sitting between them. CDR3 protein: CASSQDGEIGIEGYTF. The CDR3 DNA reads as TGCGCCAGCAGCCAAGATGGGGAAATAGGGATCGAAGGCTACACCTTC.

The CDR3, as DNA: TGCAGCGTGGAGGGGGAAGAGACCCAGTACTTC. Protein product: CSVEGEETQYF. The V call is TRBV29-1, the J call TRBJ2-5, with D perhaps matching TRBD1 or TRBD2 (6 bases each). This CDR3 is 11 amino acids long. V was trimmed by 6 bases and J by 3 bases, leaving 8 bases between them. Germline V gene data show CDR1 as SQVTM and CDR2 as ANQGSEA.

The chain employs TRBV7-9 and TRBJ2-7, with 10 bases aligning to TRBD2. Losses at the gene ends were 5 bases for V and 2 bases for J; bases not matched to a gene: 6. The length of the CDR3 is 15 residues. Germline CDR1 and CDR2: SEHNR and FQNEAQ (reference sequence). The CDR3 DNA is TGTGCCAGCAGCCGCTGGCTAGCGGGGGCCTACGAGCAGTACTTC. This translates into CASSRWLAGAYEQYF.

The chain uses TRBV7-9 and TRBJ2-1; the match to TRBD1 covers 11 bases. This CDR3 is 15 amino acids long. V was pared by 1 base and J by 10 bases, with 6 bases of the junction left unmatched. The germline V gene encodes CDR1 SEHNR and CDR2 FQNEAQ (reference sequence). The CDR3 sequence: CASSLGTGGTLEQFF. Written as DNA, the CDR3 is TGTGCCAGCAGCTTAGGGACAGGGGGCACTTTAGAGCAGTTCTTC. The full variable domain, with the rest looked up from reference TRBV7-9 and TRBJ2-1, is DTGVSQNPRHKITKRGQNVTFRCDPISEHNRLYWYRQTLGQGPEFLTYFQNEAQLEKSRLLSDRFSAERPKGSFSTLEIQRTEQGDSAMYLCASSLGTGGTLEQFFGPGTRLTVL.

This chain links TRBV5-1 with TRBJ1-5; D not resolved. The CDR3 is 15 residues long. CDR1 is SGHRS and CDR2 is YFSETQ in the germline V gene. Trimming removed 0 bases from V and 1 base from J, with 8 bases in between. The CDR3 DNA reads as TGCGCCAGCAGCTTGGCAGGCGAGAGCAATCAGCCCCAGCATTTT. It codes for CASSLAGESNQPQHF.

The J gene is TRBJ2-6, the V gene TRBV4-1; 11 bases fit TRBD1. CDR3 length equals 17 residues. Per germline, CDR1 MGHRA and CDR2 YSYEKL. With 4 bases clipped from V and 3 bases from J, the junction kept 5 bases outside the gene matches. The CDR3 sequence is CASSLLDRGLGANVLTF. In DNA form, the CDR3 reads TGCGCCAGCAGCCTACTGGACAGGGGGCTTGGGGCCAACGTCCTGACTTTC.

The rearrangement joins TRBV7-9 to TRBJ1-5; D not certain. In germline, CDR1 is SEHNR, CDR2 FQNEAQ (reference sequence). The CDR3 totals 13 residues. Between the trimmed V and J ends, which lost 0 bases and 5 bases, there was a span of 5 bases. This CDR3 is CASSLAFHQPQHF. The CDR3 coding sequence is TGTGCCAGCAGCTTAGCGTTCCATCAGCCCCAGCATTTT. The full variable domain, in which reference TRBV7-9 and TRBJ1-5 provide the parts outside the CDR3, is DTGVSQNPRHKITKRGQNVTFRCDPISEHNRLYWYRQTLGQGPEFLTYFQNEAQLEKSRLLSDRFSAERPKGSFSTLEIQRTEQGDSAMYLCASSLAFHQPQHFGDGTRLSIL.

This clone has more than one count but fewer than ten. Other DNA sequences in this sample translate to the same CDR3. The chain couples TRBV27 to TRBJ2-7; D may match TRBD1 or TRBD2 (5 bases each). The CDR3 has 14 residues. CDR1 and CDR2 from the germline V gene are MNHEY and SMNVEV (reference sequence). V lost 5 bases and J 3 bases, leaving 14 bases between the germline ends. For the CDR3, the DNA is TGTGCCAGCAGTCCCGGGACCGGAAACTACGAGCAGTACTTC. Amino acids: CASSPGTGNYEQYF.

V and J are TRBV7-9 and TRBJ1-2; 10 bases are a match to TRBD1. Germline CDR1 and CDR2: SEHNR and FQNEAQ (reference sequence). V gave up 4 bases and J gave up 8 bases; unmatched junction bases: 4. CDR3 length equals 13 residues. In DNA form, the CDR3 reads TGTGCCAGCAGCTCCGGGACAGGGGAAGGCTACACCTTC. It translates to CASSSGTGEGYTF.

The chain links TRBV11-2 to TRBJ2-1; D perhaps matches TRBD2 (6 bases). The CDR3 contains 12 residues. V lost 5 bases to trimming and J lost 8 bases, with 10 bases between them. Germline lookup yields CDR1 SGHAT and CDR2 FQNNGV. The CDR3 nucleotides are TGTGCCAGCAGCCCCATAGCGGATGAGCAGTTCTTC. Translation gives CASSPIADEQFF.

The V call is TRBV30, the J call TRBJ1-1; no clear D. CDR3 length: 14 amino acids. Germline assignment: CDR1 GTSNPN and CDR2 SVGIG (reference sequence). V was shortened by 0 bases and J by 0 bases, with 8 bases between the two germline ends. The CDR3 DNA reads TGTGCCTGGAGTGTACGGTATTTGAACACTGAAGCTTTCTTT. Encoded protein: CAWSVRYLNTEAFF.

This chain connects TRBV20-1 to TRBJ2-3; D remains ambiguous. Trimming took off 4 bases at V and 6 bases at J, with 5 bases between the two ends. This CDR3 is built from 10 residues. Germline V gene lookup returns CDR1 DFQATT and CDR2 SNEGSKA (reference sequence). This CDR3 is CSAKVDTQYF. The CDR3 DNA reads TGCAGTGCTAAAGTGGATACGCAGTATTTT.

The V call is TRBV4-2, the J call TRBJ1-1; D may be TRBD1 (6 bases). In germline, CDR1 is LGHNA, CDR2 YNFKEQ. The CDR3 runs to 14 residues. Trimming cost V 4 bases and J 3 bases, with 12 bases left between them. As DNA, the CDR3 is TGTGCCAGCAGCCGATACGGACAGCACACTGAAGCTTTCTTT. Translation: CASSRYGQHTEAFF.